A selection of T cell receptor beta chains follows, all from one sample in a study of shared clonotypes between healthy human individuals. Generated by immunoSEQ multiplex PCR, the TCRdb table keeps only in-frame clones and is missing some. The sample has 450,000 to 500,000 clones; roughly 85% are singletons. Sequencing was performed on PBMCs. The receptors stem from a woman between 35 and 50 years old in good health. Some clones in this sample may be carry-over from other donors' samples. CDR3s include the opening cysteine and the closing phenylalanine or tryptophan.

TRBV7-3	TRBJ1-2	CASSLRSGPNYGYTF
TRBV28	TRBJ1-1	CASSPGTANTEAFF
TRBV5-1	TRBJ2-5	CASSPGVQETQYF
TRBV29-1	TRBJ1-2	CSVEEPNYGYTF
TRBV28	TRBJ1-2	CASSQQGGYGYTF
TRBV11-2	TRBJ2-7	CASSPTTGQGKSYEQYF
TRBV2	TRBJ1-2	CATGLSGSSGYTF
TRBV5-1	TRBJ2-1	CASSSGTSVANEQFF
TRBV6-1	TRBJ2-1	CASSVRLLGGSDEQFF
TRBV6-5	TRBJ1-6	CASSYSMWGLNSPLHF
TRBV2	TRBJ2-7	CASNRQGIFYEQYF
TRBV6-6	TRBJ2-7	CASSYPGLAGPYEQYF
TRBV11-2	TRBJ2-7	CASSLIGDEQYF
TRBV7-9	TRBJ2-1	CASSLVGDRVGNEQFF
TRBV5-4	TRBJ2-2	CASSFNDELFF
TRBV7-3	TRBJ2-1	CASSPRTSSFNEQFF
TRBV5-1	TRBJ2-3	CASSLEVGRGRKTDTQYF
TRBV6-1	TRBJ1-1	CASSEAFRGRNTEAFF
TRBV27	TRBJ2-6	CASSLGGGGANVLTF
TRBV18	TRBJ2-3	CASSPNTLLGLAGGTQYF
TRBV6-1	TRBJ2-5	CASSDPDQETQYF
TRBV30	TRBJ1-4	CAWSVLGGALNEKLFF
TRBV2	TRBJ2-1	CASVLPSGTYNEQFF
TRBV4-3	TRBJ1-2	CASSPAGTGIGYTF
TRBV27	TRBJ2-7	CASSMKGAEYEQYF
TRBV6-1	TRBJ2-2	CASSEGTYTGELFF
TRBV5-4	TRBJ1-1	CASSPTTGFAFF
TRBV7-2	TRBJ2-2	CASSPRMVGSGELFF
TRBV28	TRBJ2-3	CASTALHDTQYF
TRBV27	TRBJ2-7	CASSAGQGYYEQYF
TRBV28	TRBJ1-4	CASRSGFPSLNEKLFF
TRBV21-1	TRBJ1-5	CASREKETGGHQPQHF
TRBV7-8	TRBJ2-2	CASSSLGGNTGELFF
TRBV12-2	TRBJ1-1	CASRFNRGKVNTEAFF
TRBV2	TRBJ2-3	CASSEERLLRGGTDTQYF
TRBV6-6	TRBJ2-1	CASSYAPGGTNEQFF
TRBV19	TRBJ2-7	CASSRGQGWDEQYF
TRBV10-3	TRBJ2-3	CAISESWTSGDTQYF
TRBV6-5	TRBJ2-7	CASSSYYEQYF
TRBV25-1	TRBJ2-1	CASSALEGRVGNNEQFF
TRBV7-8	TRBJ2-7	CASSLEGLGEQYF
TRBV5-1	-	CASSLVAGGFNEQYF
TRBV7-6	TRBJ2-2	CASSLGGYGELFF
TRBV29-1	TRBJ1-2	CSVEVVENYGYTF
TRBV5-1	TRBJ1-1	CASSLREVNTEAFF